This record concerns one T cell receptor beta chain sequence. This clone was recorded a few times. Its antigen is not yet known. Per-base qualities were not stored, and no clone one base away is much larger. The sample belongs to a study of somatic mutations in cytotoxic T cells in rheumatoid arthritis (dated by TCRdb to 2016 to 2017). Broadly, across the study: Peripheral blood (approximately 32 ml EDTA) was collected from patients immediately after diagnosis and before any treatment began. For 65 to 70 rheumatoid arthritis patients and approximately 20 healthy controls, TCRB deep sequencing was carried out. Whether expanded CD8+ T-cell clones in untreated, newly diagnosed rheumatoid arthritis carry somatic mutations was the study question, and clonality was characterized with TCRB deep sequencing. Patients and controls did not essentially differ in median age, which was nearly identical between the groups. Sorted V beta1+ cells also underwent TCRB sequencing, and some V beta antibody-stained T-cell populations were flow-sorted at nearly 100% purity on a FACSAria II or Sony SH800.

Positive magnetic bead selection on an AutoMACS was used to isolate CD4+ and CD8+ cells, with flow cytometry used to check purity. After a first flow cytometry screen using a TCR V beta antibody panel, clonal expansions were characterized through TCRB deep sequencing of sorted CD8+ fractions. Ficoll-Paque PLUS density gradient separation was used to isolate peripheral blood mononuclear cells. Using Nucleospin Tissue or Tissue XS kits, DNA was extracted from CD4-enriched, CD8-enriched or PBMC samples, with quantification by a Qubit 2.0 fluorometer. Genomic DNA underwent TCRB CDR3 sequencing using the immunoSEQ assay. The authors' analysis ran thus. When patient CD8+ clones exceeding 1% were checked against published virus-specific TCRB sequences, only a few matched. Nothing other than productive TCRB rearrangements was included in the analyses. Defining a clone by its unique TCRB CDR3 sequence, the study calculated clonality as a productive clonality index derived from Shannon entropy. Repertoire overlap between two samples was calculated from the template counts of each clone relative to total templates per sample. V-gene usage from TCRB sequencing and V-gene usage measured by flow cytometry were correlated (Spearman r of about 0.61). The source is immuneACCESS, and TCRdb retained only in-frame sequences with V and J called. Part of the clones is not carried over; for the studies checked, unresolved V genes explain less than half of this, and the remainder is unexplained. V and J calls and clone size are given by that table; D and trimming were obtained from the DNA. This sample has 14,000 or so clones in its table, and over 75% of those were observed once. About 15% of the sample is held by the ten biggest clonotypes.

Results the study describes overall, beyond this receptor: In about an eighth of the 65 patients, more than 20% of CD8+ cells belonged to the largest CD8+ clone, while several identical CD8+ TCRB sequences were shared between blood and synovial fluid. CD8+ T-cell clonality in rheumatoid arthritis patients was not significantly different from that in age-matched healthy controls. The antigen targets of the expanded CD8+ clones were unknown, and absence from virus-specific databases did not rule out viral specificity. Healthy controls showed no age-related increase in CD8+ clonality, whereas patients did (Spearman r ≈ 0.49).

The sequence derives from an adult with rheumatoid arthritis. Input material: CD8+ T cells sorted from blood.

The DNA sequence reads TGTGCCAGCAGTTTATCGGGGTATAGCAATCAGCCCCAGCATTTT. The encoded protein is CASSLSGYSNQPQHF. The rearrangement joined TRBV27 to TRBJ1-5; the D gene identity is not certain. The trim is 0 bases for V and 0 bases for J, with a gap of 6 bases between the germline ends. In the germline V gene (reference sequence), CDR1 corresponds to MNHEY and CDR2 to SMNVEV. The CDR3, from cysteine to phenylalanine, totals 15 residues. Just CDR3 DNA is preserved here, 45 bases in frame from base 1.